These 17 T cell receptor beta chains were sequenced from one sample in a study of cytomegalovirus exposure and HLA in healthy donors. The PCR employed 60 Vbeta primers together with 13 Jbeta primers. This table comes from immunoSEQ multiplex PCR, and its TCRdb copy is limited to in-frame clones, with some not included. The sample includes 100,000 to 150,000 clones, around 73% of them seen just once. The sequenced material came from PBMCs. These receptor sequences come from a female donor in good health and CMV-seronegative.

This clone has just one count. V is TRBV5-6 and J is TRBJ2-1; D possibly corresponds to TRBD1 (5 bases). Between the trimmed V and J ends, which lost 2 bases and 2 bases, there was a span of 8 bases. The length of the CDR3 is 14 residues. Per germline, CDR1 SGHDT and CDR2 YYEEEE. CDR3 nucleotide sequence: TGTGCCAGCAGCTTTCAGGGCACCTACAATGAGCAGTTCTTC. Encoded protein: CASSFQGTYNEQFF.

The chain employs TRBV27 and TRBJ1-1; TRBD1 is a possible D gene (5 bases). Germline V lookup: CDR1 MNHEY, CDR2 SMNVEV (reference sequence). The CDR3 runs to 16 residues. V was trimmed by 4 bases and J by 3 bases, leaving 18 bases between them. The DNA for the CDR3 is TGTGCCAGCAGTTCCACAGGAGCAGGGCGGTACACTGAAGCTTTCTTT. It codes for CASSSTGAGRYTEAFF.

The V call is TRBV10-3, the J call TRBJ2-7; 9 bases map to TRBD1. CDR1 ENHRY and CDR2 SYGVKD come from the germline V gene. V lost 3 bases to trimming and J lost 3 bases; unmatched junction nucleotides: 6. CDR3 length equals 15 residues. CDR3 DNA sequence: TGTGCCATCAGTGAACTGGACAGGGGACTCTACGAGCAGTACTTC. Its translation: CAISELDRGLYEQYF.

With respect to this clone: Other DNA sequences in this sample translate to the same CDR3. The chain links TRBV4-3 to TRBJ2-7; 10 nucleotides align to TRBD2. The CDR3 runs 15 residues. CDR1 and CDR2 (germline): LGHNA, YSLEER. V lost 1 base to trimming and J lost 2 bases; unmatched junction nucleotides: 2. Here the CDR3 DNA reads TGCGCCAGCAGCCAAGGGCTAGCGGGAGCCTACGAGCAGTACTTC. Residues: CASSQGLAGAYEQYF.

The rearrangement joins TRBV7-6 to TRBJ1-2; no definite D call. The CDR3 loop spans 16 amino acids. Trimming took 3 bases from V and 4 from J, leaving 18 bases between them. Germline V CDR1 and CDR2: SGHVS, FNYEAQ. The CDR3 DNA follows: TGTGCCAGCAGCTTTCACGACGGAGGACCCCCCTATGGCTACACCTTC. This sequence encodes CASSFHDGGPPYGYTF.

This chain joins TRBV11-2 and TRBJ2-7, with 8 bases matching TRBD1. The J segment lost 2 bases and the V segment lost 2 bases, leaving 8 bases of the junction unmatched. This CDR3 comprises 16 residues. CDR1 SGHAT and CDR2 FQNNGV come from the germline V gene. The CDR3 sequence is CASSLTNRGSPYEQYF. CDR3 DNA sequence: TGTGCCAGCAGCTTAACTAACAGGGGGTCTCCCTACGAGCAGTACTTC.

The chain employs TRBV6-1 and TRBJ2-5, with D perhaps matching TRBD1 (5 bases). CDR3 size: 14 residues. Trimming shortened V by 7 bases and J by 1 base, and 13 bases separated the two germline ends. Germline CDR1 and CDR2: MNHNS and SASEGT. The CDR3 region has the DNA TGTGCCAGCACCCTGTCCCAGGGCCAAGAGACCCAGTACTTC. This translates into CASTLSQGQETQYF.

The chain employs TRBV28 and TRBJ2-7; no clear D. Trimming shortened V by 3 bases and J by 0 bases, and 9 bases separated the two germline ends. Germline CDR1 and CDR2: MDHEN and SYDVKM. The CDR3 is 14 amino acids. The CDR3 spells CASSFLGSSYEQYF. The CDR3 DNA reads TGTGCCAGCAGTTTTTTGGGCAGCTCCTACGAGCAGTACTTC.

About this clone itself: It is likely a read error, because the conserved phenylalanine at the end of the CDR3 is missing. The DNA is omitted, as the CDR3 cannot be located on it reliably, and the CDR3 follows TCRdb's listing. The chain has TRBV28 and TRBJ1-1. Germline CDR1 MDHEN, CDR2 SYDVKM. The CDR3 length equals 12 residues, ends included. CDR3 loop: CASSPGVMSPRL.

The DNA for the CDR3 is TGCAGCGTTGCCCCAGTTGGGAGTAGCGGGAGTGATACGCAGTATTTT. Amino acid sequence: CSVAPVGSSGSDTQYF. The rearrangement uses TRBV29-1 and TRBJ2-3, with 9 bases aligning to TRBD2. Trimming cost V 4 bases and J 6 bases; bases outside gene matches: 14. In germline, CDR1 is SQVTM, CDR2 ANQGSEA. The length of the CDR3 is 16 residues.

The V and J genes are TRBV6-4 and TRBJ2-3; D remains ambiguous. The DNA end is a closer match to TRBJ1-5, so the J assignment may be wrong. The CDR3 runs to 15 residues. CDR1 is MRHNA, CDR2 SNTAGT, per germline. The CDR3: CASSDSLAGADTQHF. The CDR3 coding sequence is TGTGCCAGCAGTGACTCACTAGCGGGAGCAGATACGCAGCATTTT.

The chain links TRBV4-1 to TRBJ2-7, with 8 nucleotides matching TRBD2. Trimming cost V 1 base and J 3 bases; bases outside gene matches: 5. Germline V lookup: CDR1 MGHRA, CDR2 YSYEKL. CDR3 length: 15 amino acids. The CDR3 bases are TGCGCCAGCAGCCAAGTACCGGGAGGGTACTACGAGCAGTACTTC. Protein: CASSQVPGGYYEQYF.

The sample holds one count of this clone. V usage is TRBV6-1 and J usage is TRBJ1-1, with D possibly TRBD1 on 6 matching bases. The CDR3 spans 14 residues. V gave up 2 bases and J gave up 5 bases, with 12 bases separating them. Germline V gene data show CDR1 as MNHNS and CDR2 as SASEGT. Written as DNA, the CDR3 is TGTGCCAGCAGTGAAAGGGGGGGGCGAACTGAAGCTTTCTTT. Its protein product is CASSERGGRTEAFF.

The chain has TRBV28 and TRBJ1-3, with 8 bases matching TRBD1. Germline CDR1 reads MDHEN; CDR2 reads SYDVKM. The CDR3 loop spans 16 amino acids. Losses at the gene ends were 3 bases for V and 6 bases for J; bases not matched to a gene: 10. The CDR3 loop is CASSLRGSGGENTIYF. CDR3 DNA: TGTGCCAGCAGTTTGCGGGGCTCAGGGGGCGAAAACACCATATATTTT.

The sample holds a few counts of this clone. The V call is TRBV7-9, the J call TRBJ1-4; TRBD1 matches 8 bases. V shed 5 bases and J 3 bases; nucleotides not matched to a gene: 2. Germline CDR1 reads SEHNR; CDR2 reads FQNEAQ (reference sequence). This CDR3 has 14 residues. CDR3 nucleotide sequence: TGTGCCAGCAGCCGGGGACAGGCTAATGAAAAACTGTTTTTT. Translated, it gives CASSRGQANEKLFF.

The chain combines TRBV27 with TRBJ2-3; 9 positions match TRBD2. J was trimmed by 2 bases and V by 5 bases; bases with no gene match: 8. Germline V gene data show CDR1 as MNHEY and CDR2 as SMNVEV (reference sequence). CDR3 size: 16 residues. CDR3: CASSLLGLAHTDTQYF. DNA for the CDR3: TGTGCCAGCAGTCTCCTGGGACTAGCCCACACAGATACGCAGTATTTT.

The chain employs TRBV5-6 and TRBJ2-7; TRBD1 matches 9 bases. The V gene's germline CDR1 is SGHDT and CDR2 YYEEEE. Trimming at V came to 5 bases and at J to 0 bases, leaving 9 bases not matched to a gene. The CDR3 contains 16 residues. The CDR3 DNA follows: TGTGCCAGCAGAGATTCGAGGACAGGGGTCTCCTACGAGCAGTACTTC. Protein: CASRDSRTGVSYEQYF.